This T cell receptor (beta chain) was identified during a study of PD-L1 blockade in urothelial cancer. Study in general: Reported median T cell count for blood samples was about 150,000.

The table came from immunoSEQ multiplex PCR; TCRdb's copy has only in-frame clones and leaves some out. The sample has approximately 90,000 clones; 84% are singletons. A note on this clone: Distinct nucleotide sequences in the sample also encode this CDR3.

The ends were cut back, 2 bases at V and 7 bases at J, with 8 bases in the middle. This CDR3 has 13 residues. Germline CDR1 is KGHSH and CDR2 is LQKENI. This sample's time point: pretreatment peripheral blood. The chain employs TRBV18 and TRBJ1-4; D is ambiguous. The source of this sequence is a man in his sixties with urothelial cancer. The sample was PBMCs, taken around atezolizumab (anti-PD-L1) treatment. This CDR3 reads CASSPGLGEKLFF. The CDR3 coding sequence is TGTGCCAGCTCACCAGGTCTAGGTGAAAAACTGTTTTTT.